Shown below are 10 T cell receptor beta chains from a single sample sequenced in a study of blood T cell repertoires in COVID-19 (dated by TCRdb to 2019 to 2021). Library preparation used the immunoSEQ multiplex PCR assay. TCRdb provides this immuneACCESS table in a form limited to in-frame rearrangements. Some clones are lacking; in checked studies, under half of them reflect an unresolved V gene, and why the rest are absent is not known. In all, the sample holds roughly 190,000 clones, and 70% to 90% of those were seen once. Of the sample, 5.1% is held by the ten largest clones. The material sequenced was peripheral blood. The receptors come from a woman aged 65 to 85 with active or convalescent COVID-19.

The V call is TRBV3-1 (or the pseudogene TRBV3-2), the J call TRBJ2-7, with 9 bases lining up with TRBD2. Trimming took 5 bases from V and 6 from J; bases not matched to a gene: 8. CDR1 is LGHDT and CDR2 is YNNKEL in the germline V gene (reference sequence). The CDR3 has 14 amino acids. CDR3 in amino acids: CASSALAGTGEQYF. The CDR3 DNA sequence: TGTGCCAGCAGCGCCCTAGCGGGAACGGGCGAGCAGTACTTC.

The V gene is TRBV20-1, the J gene TRBJ1-6, with a tentative D call TRBD1 (6 bases). CDR3 length: 15 residues. Trimming cost V 3 bases and J 6 bases, with 15 bases left between them. Germline V gene sequence: CDR1 DFQATT, CDR2 SNEGSKA (reference sequence). In DNA form, the CDR3 reads TGCAGTGCTAGTTCGAACGGACAGCTTAATTCACCCCTCCACTTT. Translating it yields CSASSNGQLNSPLHF.

This clone was counted a few times. The J gene is TRBJ1-1, the V gene TRBV5-1; D unresolved. V shed 0 bases and J shed 1 base, with 7 bases lying between them. The CDR3 sequence is 14 residues long. CDR1 and CDR2 (germline): SGHRS, YFSETQ. In DNA form, the CDR3 reads TGCGCCAGCAGCTTGGGGCTTTCGAACACTGAAGCTTTCTTT. Translating it yields CASSLGLSNTEAFF.

The chain carries TRBV5-1 and TRBJ2-7, with a possible D match to TRBD2 (6 bases). The V gene's germline CDR1 is SGHRS and CDR2 YFSETQ. The CDR3 consists of 15 residues. Trimming stripped 1 base from V and 2 bases from J, with 13 bases between. CDR3 residues: CASSLTDYPTYEQYF. In DNA form, the CDR3 reads TGCGCCAGCAGCTTGACGGACTATCCTACCTACGAGCAGTACTTC.

This rearrangement joins TRBV14 to TRBJ1-3; TRBD1 might be the D (5 bases). This CDR3 has 12 amino acids. Germline V gene lookup returns CDR1 SGHDN and CDR2 FVKESK. Trimming pared 6 bases from V and 8 bases from J, leaving 11 bases between. The CDR3 region is CASSPQGDTIYF. The CDR3, as DNA: TGTGCCAGCAGTCCCCAAGGGGACACCATATATTTT.

This clone has a single count. V and J are TRBV27 and TRBJ2-5; possible D gene TRBD2, 6 bases. Trimming removed 1 base at V and 5 bases at J, with 14 bases between. Looked up from germline, CDR1 is MNHEY and CDR2 is SMNVEV (reference sequence). CDR3 length equals 15 residues. The CDR3 loop is CASSLYRGTGETQYF. DNA for the CDR3: TGTGCCAGCAGTTTATATCGGGGGACCGGCGAGACCCAGTACTTC.

The rearrangement uses TRBV5-1 and TRBJ1-3; perhaps TRBD1 as D (5 bases). V shed 3 bases and J shed 4 bases, with 20 bases lying between them. In germline, CDR1 is SGHRS, CDR2 YFSETQ. The CDR3 sequence is 17 residues long. The CDR3, as DNA: TGCGCCAGCAGCTCAACGCTGGGAGGGGAGTCGGGAAACACCATATATTTT. Translating it yields CASSSTLGGESGNTIYF.

V is TRBV2 and J is TRBJ1-1; D perhaps matches TRBD1 (5 bases). The CDR3 sequence is 15 residues long. V lost 7 bases and J 1 base, leaving 16 bases between the germline ends. Germline loops: CDR1 SNHLY, CDR2 FYNNEI. The CDR3 region has the DNA TGTGCCAGCACCGTCCTCCCGCAGGGGAACACTGAAGCTTTCTTT. Protein sequence: CASTVLPQGNTEAFF.

The CDR3 region has the DNA TGTGCCAGCTCACACCCGGGACAGGGCCTCACAGATACGCAGTATTTT. Translated, it gives CASSHPGQGLTDTQYF. The chain recombines TRBV18 with TRBJ2-3; TRBD1 matches 9 bases. Trimming cost V 4 bases and J 2 bases; bases outside gene matches: 7. The CDR3 is made up of 16 amino acids. Germline V CDR1 and CDR2: KGHSH, LQKENI.

The rearrangement uses TRBV19 and TRBJ1-1; 9 bases are a match to TRBD1. The CDR3 totals 14 residues. Trimming at V came to 3 bases and at J to 1 base, leaving 0 bases not matched to a gene. Germline V gives CDR1 LNHDA, CDR2 SQIVND (reference sequence). DNA for the CDR3: TGTGCCAGTAGTATGGGACAGGGGAACACTGAAGCTTTCTTT. Amino acids: CASSMGQGNTEAFF.